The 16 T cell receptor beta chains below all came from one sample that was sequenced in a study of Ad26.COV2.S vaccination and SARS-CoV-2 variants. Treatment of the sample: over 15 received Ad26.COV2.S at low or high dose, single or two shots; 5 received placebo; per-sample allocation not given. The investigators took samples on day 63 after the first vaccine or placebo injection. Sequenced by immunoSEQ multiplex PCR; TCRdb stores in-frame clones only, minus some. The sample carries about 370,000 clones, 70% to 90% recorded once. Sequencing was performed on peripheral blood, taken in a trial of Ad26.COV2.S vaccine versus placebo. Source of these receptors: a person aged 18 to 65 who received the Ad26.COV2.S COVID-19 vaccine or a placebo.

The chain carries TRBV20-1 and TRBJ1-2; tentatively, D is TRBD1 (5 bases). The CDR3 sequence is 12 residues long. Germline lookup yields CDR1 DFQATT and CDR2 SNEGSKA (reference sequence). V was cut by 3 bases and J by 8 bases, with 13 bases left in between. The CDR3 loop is CSASRGQDGYTF. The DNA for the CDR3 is TGCAGTGCTAGTAGGGGCCAGGACGGCTACACCTTC.

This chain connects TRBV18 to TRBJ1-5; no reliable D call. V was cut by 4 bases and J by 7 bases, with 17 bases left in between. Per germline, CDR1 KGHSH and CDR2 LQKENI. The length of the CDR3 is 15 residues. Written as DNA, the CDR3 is TGTGCCAGCTCACTTACTCCAGGCACGGGGCAGCCCCAGCATTTT. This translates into CASSLTPGTGQPQHF.

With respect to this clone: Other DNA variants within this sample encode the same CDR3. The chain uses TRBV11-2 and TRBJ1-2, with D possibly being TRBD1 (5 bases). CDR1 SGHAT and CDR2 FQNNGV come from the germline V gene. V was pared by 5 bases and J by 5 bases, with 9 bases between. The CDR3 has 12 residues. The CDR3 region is CASSQGAYGYTF. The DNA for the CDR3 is TGTGCCAGCAGCCAGGGTGCGTATGGCTACACCTTC.

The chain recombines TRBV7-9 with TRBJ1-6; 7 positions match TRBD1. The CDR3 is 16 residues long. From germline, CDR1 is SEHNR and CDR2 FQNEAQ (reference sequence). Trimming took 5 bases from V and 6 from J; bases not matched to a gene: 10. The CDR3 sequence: CASSPYIDRANSPLHF. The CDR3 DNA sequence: TGTGCCAGCAGCCCCTATATCGACAGGGCTAATTCACCCCTCCACTTT.

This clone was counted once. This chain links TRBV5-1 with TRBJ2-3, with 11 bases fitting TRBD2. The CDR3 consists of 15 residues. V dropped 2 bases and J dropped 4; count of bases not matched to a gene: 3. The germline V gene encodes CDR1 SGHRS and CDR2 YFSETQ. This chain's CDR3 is CASSFSGGAPDTQYF. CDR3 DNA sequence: TGCGCCAGCAGCTTTAGCGGGGGGGCCCCAGATACGCAGTATTTT. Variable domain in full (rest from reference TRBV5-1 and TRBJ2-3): KAGVTQTPRYLIKTRGQQVTLSCSPISGHRSVSWYQQTPGQGLQFLFEYFSETQRNKGNFPGRFSGRQFSNSRSEMNVSTLELGDSALYLCASSFSGGAPDTQYFGPGTRLTVL.

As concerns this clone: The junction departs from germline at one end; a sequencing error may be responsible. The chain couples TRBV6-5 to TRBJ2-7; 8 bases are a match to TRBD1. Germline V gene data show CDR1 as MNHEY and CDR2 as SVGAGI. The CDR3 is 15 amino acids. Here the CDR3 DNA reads TGTGCCAGCAGTTACTCCTTGACAGGGGCCGGGGAACTCGACTTC. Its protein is CASSYSLTGAGELDF.

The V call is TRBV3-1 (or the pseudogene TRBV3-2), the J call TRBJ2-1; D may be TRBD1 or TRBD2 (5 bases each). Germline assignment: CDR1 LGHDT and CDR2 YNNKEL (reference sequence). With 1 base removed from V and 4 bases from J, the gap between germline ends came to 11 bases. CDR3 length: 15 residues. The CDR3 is CASSQVTGAYNEQFF. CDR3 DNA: TGTGCCAGCAGCCAAGTGACCGGGGCGTACAATGAGCAGTTCTTC.

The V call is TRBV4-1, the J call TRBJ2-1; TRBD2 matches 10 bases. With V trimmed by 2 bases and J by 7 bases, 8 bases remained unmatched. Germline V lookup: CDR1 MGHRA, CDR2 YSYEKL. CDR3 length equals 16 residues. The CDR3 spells CASSQPSGGAMNEQFF. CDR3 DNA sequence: TGCGCCAGCAGCCAACCGAGCGGGGGGGCCATGAATGAGCAGTTCTTC.

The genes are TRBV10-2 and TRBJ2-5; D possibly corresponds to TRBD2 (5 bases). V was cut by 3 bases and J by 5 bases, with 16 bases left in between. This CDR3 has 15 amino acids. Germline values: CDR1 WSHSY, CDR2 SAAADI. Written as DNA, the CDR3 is TGCGCCAGCAGTGACACCACCATCACGGGGGAGACCCAGTACTTC. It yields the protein CASSDTTITGETQYF.

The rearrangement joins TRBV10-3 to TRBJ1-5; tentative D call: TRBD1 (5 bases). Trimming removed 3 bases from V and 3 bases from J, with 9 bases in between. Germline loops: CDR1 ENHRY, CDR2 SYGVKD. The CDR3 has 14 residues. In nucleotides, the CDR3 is TGTGCCATCAGTGACTCGGGGGACAATCAGCCCCAGCATTTT. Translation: CAISDSGDNQPQHF.

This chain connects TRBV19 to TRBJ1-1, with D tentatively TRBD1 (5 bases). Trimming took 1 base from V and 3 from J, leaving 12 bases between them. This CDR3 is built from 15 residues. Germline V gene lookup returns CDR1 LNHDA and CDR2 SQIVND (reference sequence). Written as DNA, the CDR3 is TGTGCCAGTAGTATAGGTGCAGGGATGGACACTGAAGCTTTCTTT. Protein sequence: CASSIGAGMDTEAFF.

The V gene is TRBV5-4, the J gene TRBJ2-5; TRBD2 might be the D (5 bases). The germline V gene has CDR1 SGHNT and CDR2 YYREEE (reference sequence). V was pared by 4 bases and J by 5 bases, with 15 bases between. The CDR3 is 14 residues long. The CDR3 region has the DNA TGTGCCAGCAGCCCCACGACTATGAGGGAGACCCAGTACTTC. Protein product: CASSPTTMRETQYF.

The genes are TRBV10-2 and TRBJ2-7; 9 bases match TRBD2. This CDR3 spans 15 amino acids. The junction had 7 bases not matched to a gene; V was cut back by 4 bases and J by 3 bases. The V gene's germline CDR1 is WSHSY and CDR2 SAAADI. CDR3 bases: TGCGCCAGCAGTGTTGGGCGGGGGGGAATCTACGAGCAGTACTTC. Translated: CASSVGRGGIYEQYF.

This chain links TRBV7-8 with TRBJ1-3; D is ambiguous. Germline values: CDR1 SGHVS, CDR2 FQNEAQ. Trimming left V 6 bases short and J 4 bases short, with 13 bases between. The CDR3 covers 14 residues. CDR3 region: CASRGTTGGNTIYF. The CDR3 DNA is TGTGCCAGCAGAGGAACAACGGGAGGAAACACCATATATTTT.

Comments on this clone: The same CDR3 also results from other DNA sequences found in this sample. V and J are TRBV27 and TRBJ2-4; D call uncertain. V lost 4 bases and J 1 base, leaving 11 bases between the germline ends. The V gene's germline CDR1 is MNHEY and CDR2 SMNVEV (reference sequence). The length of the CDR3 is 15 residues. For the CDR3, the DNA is TGTGCCAGCAGTTCCCCCCTGAGGGCCAAAAACATTCAGTACTTC. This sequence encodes CASSSPLRAKNIQYF.

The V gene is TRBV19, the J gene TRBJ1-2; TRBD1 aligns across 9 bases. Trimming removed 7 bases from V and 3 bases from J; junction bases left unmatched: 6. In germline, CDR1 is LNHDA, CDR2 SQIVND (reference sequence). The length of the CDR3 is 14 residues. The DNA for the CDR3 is TGTGCCAGTACTACAGACAGGGGGGACTATGGCTACACCTTC. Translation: CASTTDRGDYGYTF.